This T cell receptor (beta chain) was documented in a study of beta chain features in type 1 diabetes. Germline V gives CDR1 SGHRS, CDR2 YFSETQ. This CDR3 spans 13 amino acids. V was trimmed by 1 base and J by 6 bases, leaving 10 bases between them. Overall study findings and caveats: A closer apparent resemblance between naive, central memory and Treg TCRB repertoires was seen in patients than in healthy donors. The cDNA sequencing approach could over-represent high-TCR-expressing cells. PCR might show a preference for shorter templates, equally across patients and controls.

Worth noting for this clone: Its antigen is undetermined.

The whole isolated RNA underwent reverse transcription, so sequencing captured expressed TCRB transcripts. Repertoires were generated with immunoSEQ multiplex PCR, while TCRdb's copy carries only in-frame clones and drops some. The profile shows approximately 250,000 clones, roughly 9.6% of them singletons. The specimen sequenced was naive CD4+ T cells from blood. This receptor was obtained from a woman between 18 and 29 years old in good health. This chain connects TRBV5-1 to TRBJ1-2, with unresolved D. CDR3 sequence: CASSLTAVDGYTF. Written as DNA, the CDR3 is TGCGCCAGCAGCTTGACGGCGGTAGATGGCTACACCTTC.